This T cell receptor (beta chain) was found in a study of cytomegalovirus exposure and HLA in healthy donors. Study outcomes and limitations: Sequencing likely generated an artifact that appeared as a cluster of highly shared sequence variants.

Concerning this clone: The antigen is unknown.

Both 60 Vbeta primers and 13 Jbeta primers went into the PCR. Repertoires were generated with immunoSEQ multiplex PCR, while TCRdb's copy carries only in-frame clones and drops some. The data contain 150,000 to 200,000 clones, roughly three quarters of them singletons. Trimming removed 0 bases at V and 0 bases at J, with 10 bases between. Germline V gene lookup returns CDR1 LNHDA and CDR2 SQIVND (reference sequence). This CDR3 is built from 16 residues. This chain links TRBV19 with TRBJ2-3, with D perhaps matching TRBD1 (5 bases). This sequence was found in a woman aged 45-65 years in good health and CMV-seronegative. Sequencing was done on a sample of PBMCs. The CDR3 loop is CASSIDQGYSTDTQYF. DNA of the CDR3: TGTGCCAGTAGTATAGATCAGGGATATAGCACAGATACGCAGTATTTT.